This T cell receptor beta chain derives from a study of shared clonotypes between healthy human individuals. The CDR3 totals 15 residues. Germline V gene lookup returns CDR1 KGHSH and CDR2 LQKENI. V was cut by 3 bases and J by 4 bases, with 15 bases left in between. Genomic DNA per cell subset filled all wells of several immunoSEQ plates. Sequencing used immunoSEQ multiplex PCR; TCRdb keeps in-frame clones, though not all of them. The repertoire holds approximately 1.4 million clones, with under 99% as singletons. This TCR derives from a man aged 25 to 40 in good health. The gene calls are TRBV18 and TRBJ2-5; no clear D. Sequencing was performed on naive CD4+ T cells sorted from blood. As for subset: CD45RA+ positively selected. This chain's CDR3 is CASSPYLRKIETQYF. In nucleotides, the CDR3 is TGTGCCAGCTCACCCTACCTCAGGAAAATAGAGACCCAGTACTTC. The full variable domain, completed using reference TRBV18 and TRBJ2-5, is NAGVMQNPRHLVRRRGQEARLRCSPMKGHSHVYWYRQLPEEGLKFMVYLQKENIIDESGMPKERFSAEFPKEGPSILRIQQVVRGDSAAYFCASSPYLRKIETQYFGPGTRLLVL.